The rows below give T cell receptor beta chains drawn from one sample of a study of OX40 agonist ivuxolimab in advanced cancers. This table comes from immunoSEQ multiplex PCR, and its TCRdb copy is limited to in-frame clones, with some not included. The sample has around 72,000 clones, 80% to 90% seen once. Sequences were derived from CD4+ or CD8+ T cells sorted from blood, sampled in a trial of the OX40 agonist ivuxolimab. The receptors come from an adult with an advanced solid tumor such as melanoma, head and neck, liver or kidney cancer. CDR3s include the opening cysteine and the closing phenylalanine or tryptophan.

v_gene: TRBV28
j_gene: TRBJ1-1
CDR3aa: CATENTEAFF

v_gene: TRBV18
j_gene: TRBJ2-7
CDR3aa: CASSPPRGGDSYEQYF

v_gene: TRBV15
j_gene: TRBJ1-2
CDR3aa: CATSTGYPGYGYTF

v_gene: TRBV14
j_gene: TRBJ2-5
CDR3aa: CASSQSPAGTGGWRETQYF

v_gene: TRBV4-1
j_gene: TRBJ2-5
CDR3aa: CASSQVNRQETQYF

v_gene: TRBV7-9
j_gene: TRBJ2-7
CDR3aa: CASSLGTGYHEQYF

v_gene: TRBV28
j_gene: TRBJ1-3
CDR3aa: CASSLQGSSGNTIYF

v_gene: TRBV19
j_gene: TRBJ2-7
CDR3aa: CASTPRGDSALSYEQYF

v_gene: TRBV7-3
j_gene: TRBJ2-7
CDR3aa: CASSLEQIESYEQYF

v_gene: TRBV30
j_gene: TRBJ2-7
CDR3aa: CAWSKPRLAGYNEQYF

v_gene: TRBV7-8
j_gene: TRBJ1-3
CDR3aa: CASSPPLRMTSSGNTIYF

v_gene: TRBV30
j_gene: TRBJ1-2
CDR3aa: CAWSMGFDYGYTF

v_gene: TRBV19
j_gene: TRBJ1-2
CDR3aa: CASSIGDRDSYGYTF

v_gene: TRBV29-1
j_gene: TRBJ2-5
CDR3aa: CSVRTGRQTQYF

v_gene: TRBV6-1
j_gene: TRBJ2-7
CDR3aa: CASSGGTWIGEQYF

v_gene: TRBV21-1
j_gene: TRBJ1-2
CDR3aa: CASTEWASPTPHGYTF